A selection of T cell receptor beta chains follows, all from one sample in a study of cytomegalovirus exposure and HLA in healthy donors. Sequenced by immunoSEQ multiplex PCR; TCRdb stores in-frame clones only, minus some. The data show more than 100,000 clones, under 85% seen once. Sample: PBMCs. The receptors stem from a woman in her forties or fifties in good health and CMV-seropositive. Each CDR3 is given with its conserved first and last residue.

v_call: TRBV9
cdr3_aa: CASSVGAGLAGDEQYF

v_call: TRBV6-1
cdr3_aa: CASSERVRGGDIQYF

v_call: TRBV27
cdr3_aa: CASRLGLTNTEAFF

v_call: TRBV4-2
cdr3_aa: CASSRGAAGAETQYF

v_call: TRBV19
cdr3_aa: CASSIIGQSNQPQHF

v_call: TRBV29-1
cdr3_aa: CSVGRDSASYEQYF

v_call: TRBV19
cdr3_aa: CASSKGGLAATNEKLFF

v_call: TRBV4-3
cdr3_aa: CASSLGLAGANVLTF

v_call: TRBV9
cdr3_aa: CASSVEGSGYTDTQYF

v_call: TRBV11-2
cdr3_aa: CASSLEASGGHYAAKNIQYF

v_call: TRBV10-1
cdr3_aa: CASSETGGTTGYQFF

v_call: TRBV6-5
cdr3_aa: CASSYRSFDYGYTF

v_call: TRBV10-1
cdr3_aa: CASSDGRASGIQYF

v_call: TRBV6-6
cdr3_aa: CASSYLGRGGLEQYF

v_call: TRBV5-1
cdr3_aa: CASSFEGASGNTIYF

v_call: TRBV5-4
cdr3_aa: CASSTVGQVHEKLFF

v_call: TRBV5-1
cdr3_aa: CASSPAPGRVDNYGYTF

v_call: TRBV5-6
cdr3_aa: CASSGGIQETQYF

v_call: TRBV5-8
cdr3_aa: CASSPRLAGWNTGELFF

v_call: TRBV5-1
cdr3_aa: CASRKGEGGEAFF

v_call: TRBV19
cdr3_aa: CASSITGWEQPQHF

v_call: TRBV18
cdr3_aa: CASSPPVARSTGELFF

v_call: TRBV18
cdr3_aa: CASSDTQETQYF

v_call: TRBV9
cdr3_aa: CASSGFGDTQYF

v_call: TRBV4-2
cdr3_aa: CASSPPRDLGNGYTF

v_call: TRBV6-5
cdr3_aa: CASSWQSATNEKLFF